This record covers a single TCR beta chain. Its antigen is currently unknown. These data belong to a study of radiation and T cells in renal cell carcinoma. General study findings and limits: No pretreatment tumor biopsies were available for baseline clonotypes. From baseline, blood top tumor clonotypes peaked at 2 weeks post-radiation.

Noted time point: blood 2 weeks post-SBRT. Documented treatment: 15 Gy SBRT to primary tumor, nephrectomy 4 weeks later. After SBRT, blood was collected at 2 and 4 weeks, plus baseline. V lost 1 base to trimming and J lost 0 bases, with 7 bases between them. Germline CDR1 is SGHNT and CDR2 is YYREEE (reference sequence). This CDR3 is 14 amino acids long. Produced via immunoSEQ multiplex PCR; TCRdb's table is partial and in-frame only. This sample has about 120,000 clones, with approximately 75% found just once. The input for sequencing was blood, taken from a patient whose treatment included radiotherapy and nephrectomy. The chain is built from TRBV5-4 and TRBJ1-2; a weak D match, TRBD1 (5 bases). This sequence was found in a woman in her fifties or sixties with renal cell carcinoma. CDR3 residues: CASSLTGANYGYTF. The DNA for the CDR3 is TGTGCCAGCAGCTTGACAGGAGCTAACTATGGCTACACCTTC.